The present TCR beta chain was sequenced within a study of T-cell memory formation after mild COVID-19. Points from the study as a whole: Some clones that responded turned up in pre-infection memory, which suggests that cross-reactive memory joined in. Clones from the second wave (peaking day 37) had unconfirmed SARS-CoV-2 specificity.

MiXCR, applied by TCRdb to the 5' RACE reads, yields one record per CDR3 protein. The table includes about 400,000 distinct CDR3 sequences, approximately 15% detected once. With 5 bases removed from V and 3 bases from J, the gap between germline ends came to 16 bases. Germline V gene sequence: CDR1 MGHRA, CDR2 YSYEKL. The CDR3 consists of 15 residues. A word on this clonotype: Its target is unknown.

This sequence was found in a man younger than 35 who had mild COVID-19 (a few samples of this study predate the infection). Cell type and time point are not known. The chain recombines TRBV4-1 with TRBJ2-5; D unresolved. The sample consisted of PBMCs or a T cell subset sorted from them (not recorded which). The CDR3 DNA sequence: TGCGCCAGCAGCTACTTCTGGAAGTCGAAAGAGACCCAGTACTTC. It encodes CASSYFWKSKETQYF.